Described below is a single TCR beta chain sequence and its context. The target antigen is unknown. This record belongs to a study of Ad26.COV2.S vaccination and SARS-CoV-2 variants. Turning to the study itself: In the study, Ad26.COV2.S was injected intramuscularly once, or twice 56 days apart. Study outcomes and limitations: Recipients given vaccine exceeded placebo recipients in spike-specific TCR breadth.

Clones were sequenced by immunoSEQ multiplex PCR, and TCRdb holds only the in-frame ones, with some missing. This sample has around 320,000 clones, with around four fifths found just once. The junction had 5 bases not matched to a gene; V was cut back by 0 bases and J by 3 bases. CDR1 and CDR2 (germline): LGHNA, YNFKEQ. The CDR3 extends over 16 amino acids. As for treatment: about 20 received Ad26.COV2.S at low or high dose, single or two shots; several received placebo; per-sample allocation not given. Sample collection was performed on day 63 after the first vaccine or placebo injection. Cohort 1b enrolled adults aged 18-55 years in Boston. Vaccination used an Ad26 vector expressing Wuhan-strain SARS-CoV-2 spike.

This TCR derives from a person between 18 and 65 years old who received the Ad26.COV2.S COVID-19 vaccine or a placebo. The sequencing used peripheral blood, collected in a trial of Ad26.COV2.S vaccine versus placebo. The V and J genes are TRBV4-2 and TRBJ1-5; 7 bases map to TRBD1. The CDR3 spells CASSQEAGGVNQPQHF. In nucleotides, the CDR3 is TGTGCCAGCAGCCAAGAAGCAGGGGGGGTCAATCAGCCCCAGCATTTT.